This paragraph covers one T cell receptor (beta chain) sequence. This CDR3 comprises 12 residues. V gave up 4 bases and J gave up 5 bases, with 7 bases separating them. Per the germline V gene, CDR1 is MDHEN and CDR2 is SYDVKM. This specimen comes from a study of blood T cell repertoires in COVID-19. Study overall: Acute-phase and convalescent COVID-19 samples originated in the United States, Italy and Spain. In each case, the material was cDNA or gDNA derived from T cells, B-cell-depleted T cells, or PBMCs.

Source study methods: How many nucleated cells were present was estimated from reference gene primer amplification. Assay: immunoSEQ multiplex PCR; the TCRdb copy retains only in-frame clones and omits some. V and J calls and clone size are given by that table; D and trimming were obtained from the DNA. This sample has some 170,000 clones; 82% occur once, and the top ten carry around 8%. Sequencing was done on a sample of peripheral blood. The receptor was isolated from a woman aged 70 to 79 with acute or convalescent COVID-19. The rearrangement joins TRBV28 to TRBJ2-3, with D uncertain. The CDR3 loop reads CASSYTQDTQYF. CDR3 DNA sequence: TGTGCCAGCAGTTACACCCAAGATACGCAGTATTTT. The full variable domain, its missing parts supplied by reference TRBV28 and TRBJ2-3, is DVKVTQSSRYLVKRTGEKVFLECVQDMDHENMFWYRQDPGLGLRLIYFSYDVKMKEKGDIPEGYSVSREKKERFSLILESASTNQTSMYLCASSYTQDTQYFGPGTRLTVL.